This is a list of T cell receptor beta chains from one sample in a study of cytomegalovirus exposure and HLA in healthy donors. Here immunoSEQ multiplex PCR was the method, and the copy in TCRdb shows in-frame clones only, minus some. The repertoire holds approximately 200,000 clones, with 75% to 85% as singletons. Specimen: PBMCs. The receptors were gathered from a young woman in good health and CMV-seropositive. The conserved cysteine and the conserved F or W are not part of the CDR3 here. Fields, in order: D gene, V gene, J gene, CDR3 protein. The D gene is left open where the match is weak.

D gene: NA
V gene: TRBV11-2
J gene: TRBJ2-5
CDR3 protein: ASSLAGFQETQY

D gene: NA
V gene: TRBV19
J gene: TRBJ2-3
CDR3 protein: ASSMGHSTGTQY

D gene: NA
V gene: TRBV6-5
J gene: TRBJ1-5
CDR3 protein: ASSYSDRSNQPQH

D gene: NA
V gene: TRBV4-2
J gene: TRBJ2-1
CDR3 protein: ASSPEGGSSYNEQF

D gene: NA
V gene: TRBV5-1
J gene: TRBJ2-7
CDR3 protein: ASSLIGDTSYEQY

D gene: TRBD2
V gene: TRBV19
J gene: TRBJ2-3
CDR3 protein: ASSFSSGSDTQY

D gene: TRBD2
V gene: TRBV28
J gene: TRBJ2-4
CDR3 protein: ASSLDGLGTLAKNIQY

D gene: NA
V gene: TRBV7-2
J gene: TRBJ1-4
CDR3 protein: ASSLNPRFDRLF

D gene: NA
V gene: TRBV9
J gene: TRBJ1-2
CDR3 protein: ASSVGVGANYGYT

D gene: NA
V gene: TRBV19
J gene: TRBJ2-3
CDR3 protein: ASTGGPGTDTQY

D gene: NA
V gene: TRBV7-7
J gene: TRBJ2-6
CDR3 protein: ASSPRASAIFSGANVLT

D gene: NA
V gene: TRBV10-3
J gene: TRBJ2-7
CDR3 protein: ATEEGLEQY

D gene: NA
V gene: TRBV6-6
J gene: TRBJ1-1
CDR3 protein: ASTLTGNTEAF

D gene: TRBD2
V gene: TRBV11-2
J gene: TRBJ2-5
CDR3 protein: ASSRGLAGPRQTQY

D gene: NA
V gene: TRBV6-1
J gene: TRBJ2-5
CDR3 protein: ASRTRDGVEGTQY

D gene: TRBD2
V gene: TRBV7-2
J gene: TRBJ2-7
CDR3 protein: ASTRSGAGYEQY

D gene: NA
V gene: TRBV7-6
J gene: TRBJ1-1
CDR3 protein: ASSLNGAENTEAF

D gene: NA
V gene: TRBV7-6
J gene: TRBJ2-2
CDR3 protein: ASSPRNTGELF

D gene: TRBD2
V gene: TRBV9
J gene: TRBJ2-5
CDR3 protein: ASSAGTSGGGETQY

D gene: TRBD1
V gene: TRBV7-9
J gene: TRBJ2-1
CDR3 protein: ASSPRFRTGGNEQF

D gene: TRBD1
V gene: TRBV29-1
J gene: TRBJ1-1
CDR3 protein: SVSGAGGLGGLTEAF

D gene: NA
V gene: TRBV5-1
J gene: TRBJ2-1
CDR3 protein: ASSLAGTDSNEQF

D gene: NA
V gene: TRBV29-1
J gene: TRBJ1-2
CDR3 protein: SVERQESYGYT

D gene: NA
V gene: TRBV6-5
J gene: TRBJ1-6
CDR3 protein: ASSQATSRAPLH

D gene: TRBD2
V gene: TRBV6-1
J gene: TRBJ2-7
CDR3 protein: ASRSGLAVYEQY

D gene: NA
V gene: TRBV15
J gene: TRBJ1-4
CDR3 protein: ATSRDQGRLEKLF

D gene: NA
V gene: TRBV9
J gene: TRBJ2-1
CDR3 protein: ASSPGVGEQF

D gene: NA
V gene: TRBV11-2
J gene: TRBJ1-4
CDR3 protein: ASSPPGRDEKLF

D gene: NA
V gene: TRBV9
J gene: TRBJ2-3
CDR3 protein: ASSSAGAAADTQY

D gene: TRBD2
V gene: TRBV4-2
J gene: TRBJ2-1
CDR3 protein: ASSQELGGGADEQF

D gene: NA
V gene: TRBV19
J gene: TRBJ1-3
CDR3 protein: ASSISGPGNTIY

D gene: TRBD1
V gene: TRBV7-8
J gene: TRBJ1-5
CDR3 protein: ASSLGPGQGRRQPQH

D gene: NA
V gene: TRBV6-5
J gene: TRBJ1-2
CDR3 protein: ASGGGAGYGYT

D gene: NA
V gene: TRBV5-4
J gene: TRBJ1-5
CDR3 protein: ASSLDGQPQH

D gene: TRBD1
V gene: TRBV5-6
J gene: TRBJ1-4
CDR3 protein: ASSLGTTGIGEKLF

D gene: TRBD2
V gene: TRBV6-5
J gene: TRBJ2-1
CDR3 protein: ASSSRGGEPLNEQF

D gene: TRBD2
V gene: TRBV5-1
J gene: TRBJ2-6
CDR3 protein: ASSLFMGTGGANGLT

D gene: NA
V gene: TRBV7-2
J gene: TRBJ1-5
CDR3 protein: ASSLKGGGRPQH

D gene: TRBD1
V gene: TRBV23-1
J gene: TRBJ1-1
CDR3 protein: ASGQGAF

D gene: TRBD1
V gene: TRBV7-3
J gene: TRBJ2-3
CDR3 protein: ASSPIRDRGDTQY

D gene: TRBD1
V gene: TRBV10-3
J gene: TRBJ2-1
CDR3 protein: AISESDRGGYNEQF

D gene: NA
V gene: TRBV6-4
J gene: TRBJ1-4
CDR3 protein: ASSVQLINEKLF

D gene: NA
V gene: TRBV2
J gene: TRBJ1-5
CDR3 protein: ASSEVDPRGGPQH

D gene: NA
V gene: TRBV20-1
J gene: TRBJ1-2
CDR3 protein: SALEGYT

D gene: NA
V gene: TRBV6-5
J gene: TRBJ1-2
CDR3 protein: ASSYGQGVNYGYT

D gene: NA
V gene: TRBV7-3
J gene: TRBJ1-1
CDR3 protein: ASSLMGGSRTEAF

D gene: TRBD2
V gene: TRBV19
J gene: TRBJ2-1
CDR3 protein: ASSFGLAAYNEQF

D gene: TRBD2
V gene: TRBV13
J gene: TRBJ2-4
CDR3 protein: ASRRGGGKNIQY

D gene: NA
V gene: TRBV6-6
J gene: TRBJ1-5
CDR3 protein: ASSLRGQEPQH

D gene: NA
V gene: TRBV4-1
J gene: TRBJ2-7
CDR3 protein: ASSQGAGYVHEQY

D gene: TRBD2
V gene: TRBV5-4
J gene: TRBJ2-2
CDR3 protein: ASSWGGNTGELF

D gene: NA
V gene: TRBV12-5
J gene: TRBJ1-5
CDR3 protein: ASGFSTDINDQPQH

D gene: NA
V gene: TRBV5-4
J gene: TRBJ2-7
CDR3 protein: ASSLARDNAYEQY

D gene: NA
V gene: TRBV11-2
J gene: TRBJ2-5
CDR3 protein: ASSFGGNQETQY

D gene: NA
V gene: TRBV30
J gene: TRBJ1-3
CDR3 protein: AWSKTGRFGNTIY

D gene: NA
V gene: TRBV7-9
J gene: TRBJ1-2
CDR3 protein: ASSYNSYGYT

D gene: NA
V gene: TRBV6-6
J gene: TRBJ2-1
CDR3 protein: ASIDRMDNEQF